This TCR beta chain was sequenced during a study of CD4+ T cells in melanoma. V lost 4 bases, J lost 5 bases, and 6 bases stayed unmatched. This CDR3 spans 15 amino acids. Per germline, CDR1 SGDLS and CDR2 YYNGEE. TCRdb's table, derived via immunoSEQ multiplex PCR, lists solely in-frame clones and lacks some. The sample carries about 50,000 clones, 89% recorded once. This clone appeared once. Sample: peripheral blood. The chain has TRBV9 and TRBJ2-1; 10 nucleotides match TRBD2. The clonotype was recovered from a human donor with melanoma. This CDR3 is CASSPSGGDNNEQFF. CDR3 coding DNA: TGTGCCAGCAGCCCCAGCGGGGGGGATAACAATGAGCAGTTCTTC.